These 6 T cell receptor beta chains were all obtained from the same sample, sequenced in a study of shared clonotypes between healthy human individuals. Sequencing used immunoSEQ multiplex PCR; TCRdb keeps in-frame clones, though not all of them. Of roughly 2.2 million clones in the sample, about nine tenths are singletons; the top ten hold approximately 0.41%. What was sequenced was naive CD4+ T cells from PBMCs. The subset: CD45RA+ positively selected. All receptors derive from a man aged 18 to 30 in good health. Some clones in this sample may be carry-over from other donors' samples.

The rearrangement uses TRBV5-1 and TRBJ1-2; D perhaps matches TRBD1 (5 bases). The length of the CDR3 is 17 residues. V was pared by 0 bases and J by 1 base, with 16 bases between. Germline values: CDR1 SGHRS, CDR2 YFSETQ. The CDR3 DNA sequence: TGCGCCAGCAGCTTGGGTGTGGGACCGCAGAATAACTATGGCTACACCTTC. It specifies CASSLGVGPQNNYGYTF.

The table lists this clone with a count of one. The V and J genes are TRBV5-1 and TRBJ2-1; maybe TRBD2 (6 bases). The CDR3 spans 15 residues. Trimming stripped 1 base from V and 10 bases from J, with 18 bases between. Germline V lookup: CDR1 SGHRS, CDR2 YFSETQ. CDR3 amino acids: CASSLLAGTAPEQFF. The CDR3 bases are TGCGCCAGCAGCTTGTTGGCGGGAACAGCCCCGGAGCAGTTCTTC.

The chain is built from TRBV7-3 and TRBJ2-3, with a tentative D call TRBD2 (7 bases). Germline V CDR1 and CDR2: SGHTA, FQGTGA. This CDR3 region has 18 residues. Trimming removed 5 bases from V and 0 bases from J, with 21 bases in between. CDR3 protein: CASSPRPRGGVSTDTQYF. The CDR3 DNA follows: TGTGCCAGCAGCCCCCGACCGAGAGGGGGGGTTAGCACAGATACGCAGTATTTT. The full variable domain, rest sourced from reference TRBV7-3 and TRBJ2-3, is GAGVSQTPSNKVTEKGKYVELRCDPISGHTALYWYRQSLGQGPEFLIYFQGTGAADDSGLPNDRFFAVRPEGSVSTLKIQRTERGDSAVYLCASSPRPRGGVSTDTQYFGPGTRLTVL.

The chain recombines TRBV5-4 with TRBJ1-2; 10 bases agree with TRBD1. This CDR3 has 15 residues. In germline, CDR1 is SGHNT, CDR2 YYREEE (reference sequence). V was clipped by 3 bases and J by 5 bases; unmatched bases: 7. The CDR3 sequence is CASSSGTGDEYGYTF. DNA of the CDR3: TGTGCCAGCAGCTCCGGGACAGGGGATGAATATGGCTACACCTTC. Drawing the rest from reference TRBV5-4 and TRBJ1-2, the complete variable domain is ETGVTQSPTHLIKTRGQQVTLRCSSQSGHNTVSWYQQALGQGPQFIFQYYREEENGRGNFPPRFSGLQFPNYSSELNVNALELDDSALYLCASSSGTGDEYGYTFGSGTRLTVV.

The CDR3 spells CASSYLARSTDTQYF. CDR3 sequence (DNA): TGTGCCAGCAGTTACCTAGCGAGGTCCACAGATACGCAGTATTTT. The chain recombines TRBV6-5 with TRBJ2-3; tentative D call: TRBD2 (6 bases). CDR3 length equals 15 residues. Germline CDR1 and CDR2: MNHEY and SVGAGI. V was trimmed by 2 bases and J by 2 bases, leaving 11 bases between them.

This chain uses TRBV16 with TRBJ2-7; D call uncertain. CDR3 length equals 16 residues. V lost 4 bases to trimming and J lost 4 bases, with 20 bases between them. Per germline, CDR1 KGHSY and CDR2 FQNENV. The DNA for the CDR3 is TGTGCCAGCAGCCCGCCCGTAAGCCCAAGGAGTTACGAGCAGTACTTC. Translation gives CASSPPVSPRSYEQYF.